A single TCR beta chain is shown here with its context. Using immunoSEQ multiplex PCR, the repertoire was profiled, and TCRdb retains in-frame clones only, with some absent. The sample includes some 69,000 clones, 90% of them seen just once. This sample was included in a study of T cell changes during pregnancy in multiple sclerosis. J lost 0 bases, V lost 3 bases, and 5 bases had no gene match. Germline V gives CDR1 MRHNA, CDR2 SNTAGT. CDR3 length: 16 residues. This clonotype was sampled from a female donor in good health, enrolled as a control in a pregnancy study. The source material was peripheral blood, sampled in the second trimester of pregnancy. The chain carries TRBV6-4 and TRBJ2-1; 7 nucleotides line up with TRBD2. The CDR3 sequence is CASSESGVSSYNEQFF. The CDR3 DNA is TGTGCCAGCAGTGAAAGCGGGGTTAGCTCCTACAATGAGCAGTTCTTC.